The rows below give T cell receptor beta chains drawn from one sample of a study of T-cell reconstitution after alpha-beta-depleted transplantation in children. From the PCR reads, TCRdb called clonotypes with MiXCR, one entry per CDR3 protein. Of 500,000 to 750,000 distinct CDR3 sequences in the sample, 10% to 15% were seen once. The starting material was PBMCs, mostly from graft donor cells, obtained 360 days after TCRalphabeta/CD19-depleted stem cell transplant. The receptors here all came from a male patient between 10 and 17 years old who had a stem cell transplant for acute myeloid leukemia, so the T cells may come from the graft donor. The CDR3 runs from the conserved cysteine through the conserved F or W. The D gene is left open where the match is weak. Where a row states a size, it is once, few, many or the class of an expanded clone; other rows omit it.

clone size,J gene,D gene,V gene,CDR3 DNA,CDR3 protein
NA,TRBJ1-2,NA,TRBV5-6,TGTGCCAGCAGCTTGGCTTTGAACACAGGCTACACCTTC,CASSLALNTGYTF
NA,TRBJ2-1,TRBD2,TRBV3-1,TGTGCCAGCAGCCAGGTTGGACTAGCGGGAGGGCGCAATGAGCAGTTCTTC,CASSQVGLAGGRNEQFF
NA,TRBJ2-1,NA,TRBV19,TGTGCCAGTAGGCTCAGGGGGGGGGCCTTCAATGAGCAGTTCTTC,CASRLRGGAFNEQFF
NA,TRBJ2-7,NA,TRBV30,TGTGCCTGGCGCAGCCTTGAGAGGGGGATGGCCTACGAGCAGTACTTC,CAWRSLERGMAYEQYF
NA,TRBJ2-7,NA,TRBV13,TGTGCCAGCCTTTCGCGTAGCGTGACCTACGAGCAGTACTTC,CASLSRSVTYEQYF
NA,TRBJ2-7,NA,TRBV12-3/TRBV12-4,TGTGCCAGCAGTCTTACTTTAGCAATAAACTCCTACGAGCAGTACTTC,CASSLTLAINSYEQYF
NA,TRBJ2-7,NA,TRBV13,TGTGCCAGCAGCGTTGGGGGACTCCGAATCTACGAGCAGTACTTC,CASSVGGLRIYEQYF
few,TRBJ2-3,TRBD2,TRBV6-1,TGTGCCAGCTTGAGCGGGAGGACCACAGATACGCAGTATTTT,CASLSGRTTDTQYF
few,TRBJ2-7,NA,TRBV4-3,TGCGCCAGCAGCCAAGACTCCTCTTATGGCTACGAGCAGTACTTC,CASSQDSSYGYEQYF
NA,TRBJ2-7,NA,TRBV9,TGTGCCAGCAGACCAGACTGGAGCCTCTCCTACGAGCAGTACTTC,CASRPDWSLSYEQYF
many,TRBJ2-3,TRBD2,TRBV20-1,TGCAGTGCTCGGGGGGAGGGCCCGAATACGCAGTATTTT,CSARGEGPNTQYF
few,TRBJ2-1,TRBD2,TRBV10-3,TGTGCCATCAGTGAGTCGAGCGGGAGGGCCAATGAGCAGTTCTTC,CAISESSGRANEQFF
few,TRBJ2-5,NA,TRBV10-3,TGTGCCATCAGCGGTTATCGGGATGGCCAAGAGACCCAGTACTTC,CAISGYRDGQETQYF
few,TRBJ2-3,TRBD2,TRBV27,TGTGCCAGCAGTTCCGGTAGCGGGAGGTTATTCACAGATACGCAGTATTTT,CASSSGSGRLFTDTQYF
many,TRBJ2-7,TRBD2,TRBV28,TGTGCCAGCTCACCATGGGCTAGCGGGACCTACGAGCAGTACTTC,CASSPWASGTYEQYF
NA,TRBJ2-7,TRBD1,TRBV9,TGTGCCAGCAGCGTTAGACAGGGACCGTCCGAGCAGTACTTC,CASSVRQGPSEQYF
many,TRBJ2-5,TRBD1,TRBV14,TGTGCCAGCACTTCCGGGACAGGGCGAGAGACCCAGTACTTC,CASTSGTGRETQYF
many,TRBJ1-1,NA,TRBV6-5,TGTGCCAGCAGTTACTCAAGGGCCTACACTGAAGCTTTCTTT,CASSYSRAYTEAFF
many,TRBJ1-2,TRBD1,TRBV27,TGTGCCAGCAGTTTTGGACAGGGAGGCTACACCTTC,CASSFGQGGYTF
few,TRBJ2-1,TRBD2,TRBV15,TGTGCCACCAGCAACCCGGGACTAGCGGACAATGAGCAGTTCTTC,CATSNPGLADNEQFF
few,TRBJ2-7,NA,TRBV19,TGTGCCAGTAGTATATTGGGCGGACCTAGTTCTCACGAGCAGTACTTC,CASSILGGPSSHEQYF
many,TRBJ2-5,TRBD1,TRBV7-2,TGTGCCAGCAGCACCCGGACAGGGCTGAGAGAGACCCAGTACTTC,CASSTRTGLRETQYF
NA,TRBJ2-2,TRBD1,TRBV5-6,TGTGCCAGCAGCTTGGGACAGGGGTCGAACACCGGGGAGCTGTTTTTT,CASSLGQGSNTGELFF
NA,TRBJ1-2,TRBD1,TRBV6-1,TGTGCCAGCAGTGAACAGACAGGGTGGTATGGCTACACCTTC,CASSEQTGWYGYTF
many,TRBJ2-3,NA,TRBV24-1,TGTGCCACCAGTGATTTGGACAGCACAGATACGCAGTATTTT,CATSDLDSTDTQYF
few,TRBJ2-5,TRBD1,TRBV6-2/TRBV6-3,TGTGCCAGCAGTTACCCGACAGGGGGCAGGGAGACCCAGTACTTC,CASSYPTGGRETQYF
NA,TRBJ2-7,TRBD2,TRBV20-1,TGCAGTGCCTGGGGCGGAGCGGGAGTCAATACCGGCGAGCAGTACTTC,CSAWGGAGVNTGEQYF
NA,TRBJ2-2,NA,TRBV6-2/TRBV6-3,TGTGCCAGCAGTCACCGAACAGGAGCCGGGGAGCTGTTTTTT,CASSHRTGAGELFF
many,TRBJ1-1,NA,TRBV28,TGTGCCAGCAGTTTTATAGGGGGTATTACTGAAGCTTTCTTT,CASSFIGGITEAFF
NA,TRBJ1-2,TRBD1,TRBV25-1,TGTGCCAGCAGTGATGGGGACAGGGTCTACACCTTC,CASSDGDRVYTF